A selection of T cell receptor beta chains follows, all from one sample in a study of T cell responses to AZD1222 COVID-19 vaccine. Produced via immunoSEQ multiplex PCR; TCRdb's table is partial and in-frame only. The repertoire holds some 100,000 clones, with more than 70% as singletons. Sequenced here: peripheral blood, sampled 28 days after the second AZD1222 dose. All receptors derive from an adult who received the AZD1222 COVID-19 vaccine. Both conserved end residues are part of each CDR3. A D gene is named only where the DNA matches it firmly. Expanded clones get a size class; other rows say once, few or many, or leave the size out.

J gene,V gene,D gene,clone size,CDR3 DNA,CDR3 protein
TRBJ1-6,TRBV7-3,TRBD1,once,TGTGCCGGTTCGGTACGACAGGGCGTATTAAATGATTCCTATAATTCACCCCTCCACTTT,CAGSVRQGVLNDSYNSPLHF
TRBJ1-2,TRBV5-4,NA,once,TGTGCCAGCAGCTTTCTGGAGGGGATCAACTATGGCTACACCTTC,CASSFLEGINYGYTF
TRBJ1-2,TRBV6-2/TRBV6-3,NA,NA,TGTGCCAGCAGTTACTCGAACGAGGTATCCTATGGCTACACCTTC,CASSYSNEVSYGYTF
TRBJ1-5,TRBV28,NA,NA,TGTGCCAGCAGTTTACATGAGGGTGGGGGCAATCAGCCCCAGCATTTT,CASSLHEGGGNQPQHF
TRBJ2-1,TRBV7-3,NA,NA,TGTGCCAGCAGCTCCCCGGCAGGGCGAGATCCTGGCAATGAGCAGTTCTTC,CASSSPAGRDPGNEQFF
TRBJ2-7,TRBV19,NA,NA,TGTGCCAGTAGTATCCCCCAGGACGAGCAGTACTTC,CASSIPQDEQYF
TRBJ2-2,TRBV6-5,NA,NA,TGTGCCAGCAGTAGAGACAGTACCGGGGAGCTGTTTTTT,CASSRDSTGELFF
TRBJ1-3,TRBV30,NA,NA,TGTGCCTGGAGTGTCCTTGTACGAAGCTCTGGAAACACCATATATTTT,CAWSVLVRSSGNTIYF
TRBJ2-7,TRBV6-5,TRBD2,NA,TGTGCCAGCAGGGGGGAAGCGGGAGGGCCTGGGGAGCAGTACTTC,CASRGEAGGPGEQYF
TRBJ1-2,TRBV7-2,TRBD1,NA,TGTGCCAGCAGCTTAGCCGGGACAGGGGGCAACTACACCTTC,CASSLAGTGGNYTF
TRBJ1-2,TRBV18,NA,NA,TGTGCCAGCTCCCCAGGGGTGTCCTATGGCTACACCTTC,CASSPGVSYGYTF
TRBJ1-2,TRBV5-4,NA,NA,TGTGCCAGCAGCTTGGACAGGCTACACTATGGCTACACCTTC,CASSLDRLHYGYTF
TRBJ1-2,TRBV19,NA,NA,TGTGCCAGTAGTAGGAGACAGTCTGACTATGGCTACACCTTC,CASSRRQSDYGYTF
TRBJ1-2,TRBV4-3,NA,NA,TGCGCCAGCAGCCAAGATTTTTTAGGGGGCTATGGCTACACCTTC,CASSQDFLGGYGYTF
TRBJ2-7,TRBV7-2,TRBD1,NA,TGTGCCAGCAGCTTCGGGACAGGGGCACCCTACGAGCAGTACTTC,CASSFGTGAPYEQYF